This paragraph covers one T cell receptor beta chain sequence. As processed by the authors: Amplifying reference gene primers gave estimates of nucleated cell counts. TCRdb keeps only in-frame clones here, not all; method: immunoSEQ multiplex PCR. The D gene and trimming were derived from the DNA, and the V and J assignments and clone size from that table. The repertoire consists of 180,000 or so clones, with 75% to 80% occurring once and the leading ten covering around 7.9%. This sample was taken from a study of blood T cell repertoires in COVID-19. Study in general: The United States, Italy and Spain were the sources of the acute and convalescent COVID-19 samples. Nucleic acid was either cDNA or gDNA, and it came from T cells, B-cell-depleted T cells, or PBMCs.

This CDR3 is 14 amino acids long. CDR1 LGHDT and CDR2 YNNKEL come from the germline V gene (reference sequence). V was shortened by 0 bases and J by 4 bases, with 9 bases between the two germline ends. This clonotype originated in a woman aged 45-65 years with active or convalescent COVID-19. The V call is TRBV3-1 (or the pseudogene TRBV3-2), the J call TRBJ1-2; no definite D call. The specimen sequenced was peripheral blood. In nucleotides, the CDR3 is TGTGCCAGCAGCCAAGATGCTAATGGCTATGGCTACACCTTC. Protein: CASSQDANGYGYTF.